Following are 30 T cell receptor beta chains from one sample sequenced in a study of shared clonotypes between healthy human individuals. TCRdb's copy holds only in-frame clones and misses some; the assay was immunoSEQ multiplex PCR. The sample shows under 1 million clones, approximately 92% of them seen only once. Terminally differentiated effector memory CD45RA+ cells were excluded by CCR7 positive selection of CD45RO-negative cells. Material for sequencing was naive CD8+ T cells sorted from blood. The receptor set was obtained from a man aged 25 to 40 in good health.

This chain joins TRBV7-9 and TRBJ2-5; D might be TRBD1 (6 bases). The CDR3 covers 14 residues. Germline values: CDR1 SEHNR, CDR2 FQNEAQ (reference sequence). The V gene lost 3 bases and the J gene lost 3 bases, with 11 bases spanning the gap. The CDR3 region has the DNA TGTGCCAGCAGCTTGAGACAGGCTAAAGAGACCCAGTACTTC. This sequence encodes CASSLRQAKETQYF.

This clone was seen a handful of times. The genes are TRBV4-1 and TRBJ1-3; TRBD1 aligns across 9 bases. Losses at the gene ends were 7 bases for V and 2 bases for J; bases not matched to a gene: 6. Germline-derived CDR1 and CDR2 are MGHRA and YSYEKL. The CDR3 has 15 amino acids. This CDR3 reads CASTRDRATGNTIYF. CDR3 sequence (DNA): TGCGCCAGCACTCGGGACAGGGCAACTGGAAACACCATATATTTT.

This chain joins TRBV4-1 and TRBJ1-4; D is ambiguous. Germline CDR1 reads MGHRA; CDR2 reads YSYEKL. This CDR3 is built from 13 residues. Trimming left V 1 base short and J 7 bases short, with 7 bases between. CDR3 coding DNA: TGCGCCAGCAGCCAAGGACCGGGTGAAAAACTGTTTTTT. It translates to CASSQGPGEKLFF.

The V call is TRBV9, the J call TRBJ2-3; 9 nucleotides align to TRBD2. The V segment lost 0 bases and the J segment 2 bases; nucleotides outside the gene matches: 4. Germline assignment: CDR1 SGDLS and CDR2 YYNGEE. The CDR3 loop spans 16 amino acids. The CDR3 DNA sequence: TGTGCCAGCAGCGTAGAAATAGCGGGAGCCACAGATACGCAGTATTTT. Encoded protein: CASSVEIAGATDTQYF.

The table lists this clone with a count of one. The CDR3, as DNA: TGTGCCAGTAGTATCTGGGGGACGGTGGTTAATCAGCCCCAGCATTTT. This translates into CASSIWGTVVNQPQHF. V gene TRBV19 combines with J gene TRBJ1-5, with D possibly matching TRBD1 (5 bases). The germline gives CDR1 LNHDA, CDR2 SQIVND (reference sequence). The V gene lost 3 bases and the J gene lost 4 bases, with 16 bases spanning the gap. The CDR3 runs to 16 residues.

This chain connects TRBV5-4 to TRBJ2-7; D gene ambiguous. The CDR3 runs 16 residues. Trimming removed 0 bases from V and 2 bases from J, with 15 bases in between. Germline-derived CDR1 and CDR2 are SGHNT and YYREEE (reference sequence). The CDR3 sequence: CASSLGSGLGAYEQYF. The CDR3 bases are TGTGCCAGCAGCTTGGGATCCGGTTTAGGAGCCTACGAGCAGTACTTC. Complete variable domain (other parts from reference TRBV5-4 and TRBJ2-7): ETGVTQSPTHLIKTRGQQVTLRCSSQSGHNTVSWYQQALGQGPQFIFQYYREEENGRGNFPPRFSGLQFPNYSSELNVNALELDDSALYLCASSLGSGLGAYEQYFGPGTRLTVT.

The CDR3: CASRTGTSGPYEQYF. The DNA for the CDR3 is TGCGCCAGCAGGACCGGGACTAGCGGACCCTACGAGCAGTACTTC. The chain has TRBV5-1 and TRBJ2-7; TRBD2 matches at 11 bases. The CDR3 is 15 residues long. Germline V gene data show CDR1 as SGHRS and CDR2 as YFSETQ. V dropped 5 bases and J dropped 2; count of bases not matched to a gene: 6.

The V call is TRBV27, the J call TRBJ2-2, with D perhaps TRBD1 (6 bases). The germline V and J ends were trimmed by 5 bases and 2 bases, with 9 bases remaining between them. The CDR3 is made up of 14 amino acids. CDR1 and CDR2 (germline): MNHEY, SMNVEV (reference sequence). CDR3 residues: CASSPDRNTGELFF. DNA of the CDR3: TGTGCCAGCAGTCCGGACAGAAACACCGGGGAGCTGTTTTTT.

This clone was seen a single time. The V call is TRBV6-1, the J call TRBJ2-5, with 14 bases identical to TRBD2. Germline assignment: CDR1 MNHNS and CDR2 SASEGT. This CDR3 is 17 amino acids long. J lost 4 bases, V lost 1 base, and 5 bases had no gene match. CDR3 DNA: TGTGCCAGCAGTGAAGGACTAGCGGGAGGGCCGGGAGAGACCCAGTACTTC. Protein: CASSEGLAGGPGETQYF.

This CDR3 is CASSLENRGVTYEQYF. In DNA, the CDR3 is TGTGCCAGCAGCTTAGAGAACAGAGGGGTGACCTACGAGCAGTACTTC. The chain couples TRBV7-9 to TRBJ2-7; the D gene could be TRBD1 or TRBD2 (5 bases each). Germline CDR1 and CDR2: SEHNR and FQNEAQ (reference sequence). This CDR3 is 16 amino acids long. Trimming left V 1 base short and J 2 bases short, with 15 bases between.

The rearrangement joins TRBV30 to TRBJ2-7; 7 bases line up with TRBD1. The CDR3 consists of 13 residues. V trimming: 0 bases; J trimming: 6 bases; junction bases outside the gene matches: 5. Germline loops: CDR1 GTSNPN, CDR2 SVGIG (reference sequence). The chain's CDR3 is CAWSVRGPGEQYF. The CDR3 coding sequence is TGTGCCTGGAGTGTAAGGGGGCCTGGCGAGCAGTACTTC.

The rearrangement links TRBV6-6 to TRBJ2-7; D possibly corresponds to TRBD2 (5 bases). The CDR3 runs to 12 residues. V gave up 6 bases and J gave up 4 bases, with 10 bases separating them. CDR1 is MNHNY and CDR2 is SVGAGI in the germline V gene (reference sequence). The CDR3 loop reads CASSSQRYEQYF. Here the CDR3 DNA reads TGTGCCAGCAGCTCCCAGCGGTACGAGCAGTACTTC.

This sequence joins TRBV6-5 and TRBJ2-1, with TRBD1 identical over 9 bases. Germline V gene data show CDR1 as MNHEY and CDR2 as SVGAGI. V lost 7 bases and J lost 2; bases outside the gene matches: 6. The CDR3 is made up of 15 amino acids. CDR3 residues: CASKVGQGTYNEQFF. CDR3 DNA: TGTGCCAGCAAAGTGGGACAGGGTACCTACAATGAGCAGTTCTTC.

V gene TRBV5-6 combines with J gene TRBJ1-1, with D perhaps matching TRBD1 (6 bases). Per the germline V gene, CDR1 is SGHDT and CDR2 is YYEEEE. The CDR3 sequence is 17 residues long. V lost 4 bases and J 0 bases, leaving 19 bases between the germline ends. This CDR3 is CASSGDRGGDMNTEAFF. The DNA of the CDR3 is TGTGCCAGCAGCGGGGACCGCGGGGGGGACATGAACACTGAAGCTTTCTTT.

This clone has just one count. DNA of the CDR3: TGTGCCAGCAGTTTATTCGGTGGCAATCAGCCCCAGCATTTT. It specifies CASSLFGGNQPQHF. V gene TRBV27 combines with J gene TRBJ1-5; D is undetermined. This CDR3 comprises 14 residues. CDR1 and CDR2 from the germline V gene are MNHEY and SMNVEV (reference sequence). Deletions cut 1 base from V and 2 bases from J, with 6 bases between.

The V and J genes are TRBV7-8 and TRBJ2-3; either TRBD1 or TRBD2 may supply D (5 bases each). CDR1 and CDR2 (germline): SGHVS, FQNEAQ. Trimming pared 5 bases from V and 0 bases from J, leaving 9 bases between. The CDR3 totals 14 residues. The CDR3 DNA follows: TGTGCCAGCAGCCCGGGACGGAGCACAGATACGCAGTATTTT. This translates into CASSPGRSTDTQYF.

The genes are TRBV29-1 and TRBJ2-3; no definite D call. The CDR3 is 12 residues long. The V and J ends lost 4 bases and 2 bases respectively, with 7 bases between them. Germline V gene lookup returns CDR1 SQVTM and CDR2 ANQGSEA. CDR3 DNA: TGCAGCGTTGGCCGGCACACAGATACGCAGTATTTT. Amino acids: CSVGRHTDTQYF.

The CDR3 is CASSLTRGQETQYF. The CDR3 DNA reads as TGTGCCAGCAGCCTTACGCGGGGCCAAGAGACCCAGTACTTC. This rearrangement joins TRBV7-9 to TRBJ2-5, with D possibly TRBD2 on 6 matching bases. This CDR3 spans 14 amino acids. Per germline, CDR1 SEHNR and CDR2 FQNEAQ (reference sequence). Trimming cost V 5 bases and J 1 base, with 11 bases left between them.

V usage is TRBV6-1 and J usage is TRBJ2-7, with 7 bases lining up with TRBD2. Trimming at V came to 2 bases and at J to 2 bases, leaving 6 bases not matched to a gene. The CDR3 is 15 residues long. Germline loops: CDR1 MNHNS, CDR2 SASEGT. This CDR3 reads CASSESPSGTYEQYF. The CDR3 DNA follows: TGTGCCAGCAGTGAATCTCCTAGCGGTACCTACGAGCAGTACTTC.

The rearrangement uses TRBV28 and TRBJ2-7; possible D gene TRBD2, 6 bases. The germline gives CDR1 MDHEN, CDR2 SYDVKM. CDR3 length equals 16 residues. Trimming took off 2 bases at V and 5 bases at J, with 19 bases between the two ends. CDR3 region: CASSLPAGRRLDEQYF. DNA of the CDR3: TGTGCCAGCAGTTTACCGGCAGGGAGGCGACTCGACGAGCAGTACTTC.

The chain employs TRBV6-5 and TRBJ2-1; TRBD2 aligns across 8 bases. The CDR3 spans 14 residues. CDR1 and CDR2 (germline): MNHEY, SVGAGI. V dropped 6 bases and J dropped 5; count of bases not matched to a gene: 6. CDR3 DNA: TGTGCCAGCAGGATAGCGGGACGCGACAATGAGCAGTTCTTC. Its protein is CASRIAGRDNEQFF.

This clone has a single count. The chain employs TRBV27 and TRBJ2-3; 7 positions agree with TRBD1. Looked up from germline, CDR1 is MNHEY and CDR2 is SMNVEV (reference sequence). The CDR3 contains 17 residues. With V trimmed by 3 bases and J by 1 base, 10 bases remained unmatched. DNA of the CDR3: TGTGCCAGCAGTTTGGGGGTAACAGGGGTGGGCACAGATACGCAGTATTTT. Encoded protein: CASSLGVTGVGTDTQYF.

The chain carries TRBV6-5 and TRBJ1-1; D is unresolved. The V gene lost 5 bases and the J gene lost 0 bases, with 10 bases spanning the gap. CDR1 is MNHEY, CDR2 SVGAGI, per germline. The CDR3 has 14 residues. The CDR3 coding sequence is TGTGCCAGCAGTCCCCCCGGCTTGAACACTGAAGCTTTCTTT. Its translation: CASSPPGLNTEAFF.

V usage is TRBV6-5 and J usage is TRBJ1-4; possible D gene TRBD1, 5 bases. The CDR3 extends over 12 amino acids. Germline lookup yields CDR1 MNHEY and CDR2 SVGAGI. V was clipped by 8 bases and J by 8 bases, with 12 bases between them. The CDR3 sequence is CASGGSEEKLFF. CDR3 coding DNA: TGTGCCAGCGGGGGATCGGAAGAAAAACTGTTTTTT.

The J gene is TRBJ1-5, the V gene TRBV7-2; D is unclear. The CDR3 sequence is 13 residues long. The V and J ends lost 2 bases and 7 bases respectively, with 9 bases between them. Germline V gene data show CDR1 as SGHTA and CDR2 as FQGNSA. The CDR3 protein is CASSLNSGQPQHF. In DNA, the CDR3 is TGTGCCAGCAGCTTAAATTCGGGGCAGCCCCAGCATTTT. Combining the CDR3 with reference TRBV7-2 and TRBJ1-5 gives the whole variable domain GAGVSQSPSNKVTEKGKDVELRCDPISGHTALYWYRQSLGQGLEFLIYFQGNSAPDKSGLPSDRFSAERTGGSVSTLTIQRTQQEDSAVYLCASSLNSGQPQHFGDGTRLSIL.

V is TRBV28 and J is TRBJ1-1; D perhaps matches TRBD1 (5 bases). The germline V gene has CDR1 MDHEN and CDR2 SYDVKM. This CDR3 has 13 residues. V was clipped by 3 bases and J by 7 bases, with 12 bases between them. The DNA for the CDR3 is TGTGCCAGCAGTTTTGGGACGAGAATTGAAGCTTTCTTT. Its protein product is CASSFGTRIEAFF.

The CDR3 spells CASSSAGGGTDTQYF. The CDR3 DNA sequence: TGTGCCAGCAGCTCAGCGGGAGGAGGTACAGATACGCAGTATTTT. The rearrangement uses TRBV7-6 and TRBJ2-3; TRBD2 matches at 9 bases. CDR3 size: 15 residues. V lost 4 bases and J lost 3; bases outside the gene matches: 5. CDR1 and CDR2 from the germline V gene are SGHVS and FNYEAQ.

V gene TRBV19 combines with J gene TRBJ2-7, with 10 bases aligning to TRBD2. Germline trimming cut 6 bases from V and 6 bases from J; bases unmatched to any gene: 8. Germline V gene lookup returns CDR1 LNHDA and CDR2 SQIVND (reference sequence). CDR3 length equals 14 residues. The CDR3, as DNA: TGTGCCAGTAGGCCTAGCGGGAGATCGGGCGAGCAGTACTTC. Protein product: CASRPSGRSGEQYF. The variable domain in full, with the rest retrieved from reference TRBV19 and TRBJ2-7, is DGGITQSPKYLFRKEGQNVTLSCEQNLNHDAMYWYRQDPGQGLRLIYYSQIVNDFQKGDIAEGYSVSREKKESFPLTVTSAQKNPTAFYLCASRPSGRSGEQYFGPGTRLTVT.

Regarding this clone: This CDR3 is also generated by other DNA sequences in the sample. CDR3 coding DNA: TGTGCCAGCAGTTCTAGCGGGGGCTACGAGCAGTACTTC. Amino acid sequence: CASSSSGGYEQYF. The chain is built from TRBV27 and TRBJ2-7; 10 positions agree with TRBD2. Germline CDR1 and CDR2: MNHEY and SMNVEV (reference sequence). The CDR3 consists of 13 residues. V shed 4 bases, J shed 3 bases, and the junction held 0 bases outside the gene matches.

The rearrangement joins TRBV11-2 to TRBJ2-1, with D possibly called TRBD1 or TRBD2 (5 bases each). There are 13 residues in the CDR3. Germline loops: CDR1 SGHAT, CDR2 FQNNGV. The V gene lost 4 bases and the J gene lost 6 bases, with 10 bases spanning the gap. CDR3 nucleotide sequence: TGTGCCAGCAGCTGGGGGTTTGGCAATGAGCAGTTCTTC. Its protein is CASSWGFGNEQFF.